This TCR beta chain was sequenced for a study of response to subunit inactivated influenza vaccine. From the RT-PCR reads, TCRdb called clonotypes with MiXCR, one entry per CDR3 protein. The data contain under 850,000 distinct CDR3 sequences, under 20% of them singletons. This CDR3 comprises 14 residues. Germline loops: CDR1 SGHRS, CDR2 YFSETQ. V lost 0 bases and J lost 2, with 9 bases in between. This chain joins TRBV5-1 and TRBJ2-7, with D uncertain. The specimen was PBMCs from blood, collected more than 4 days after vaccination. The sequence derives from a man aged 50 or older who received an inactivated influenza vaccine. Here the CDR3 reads CASSLGPLAYEQYF. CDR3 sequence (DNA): TGCGCCAGCAGCTTGGGACCTCTAGCCTACGAGCAGTACTTC.